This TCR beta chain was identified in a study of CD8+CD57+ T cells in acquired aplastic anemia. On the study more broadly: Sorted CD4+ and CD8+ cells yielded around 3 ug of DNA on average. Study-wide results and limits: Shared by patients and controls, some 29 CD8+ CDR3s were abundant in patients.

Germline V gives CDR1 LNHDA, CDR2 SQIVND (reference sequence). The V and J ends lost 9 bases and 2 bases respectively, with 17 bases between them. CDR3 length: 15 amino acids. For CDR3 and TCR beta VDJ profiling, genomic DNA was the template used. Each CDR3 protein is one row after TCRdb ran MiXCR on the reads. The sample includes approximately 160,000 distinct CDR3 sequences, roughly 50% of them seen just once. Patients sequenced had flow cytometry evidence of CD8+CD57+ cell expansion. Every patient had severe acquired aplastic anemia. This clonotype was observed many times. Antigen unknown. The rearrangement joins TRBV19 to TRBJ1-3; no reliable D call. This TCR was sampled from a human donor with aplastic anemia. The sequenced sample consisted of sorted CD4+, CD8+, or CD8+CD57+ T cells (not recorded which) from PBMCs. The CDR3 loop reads CASRDFLGTGNTIYF. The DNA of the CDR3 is TGTGCCAGCCGGGATTTTCTGGGGACTGGAAACACCATATATTTT.